A selection of T cell receptor beta chains follows, all from one sample in a study of blood T cells in healthy people across ages. Each CDR3 protein is one row after TCRdb ran MiXCR on the 5' RACE reads. The sample contains about 1.4 million distinct CDR3 sequences, roughly 64% of which appear only once. Sample: blood. The origin of the receptors is a man younger than 35 in good health. CDR3s include the opening cysteine and the closing phenylalanine or tryptophan. D genes are given only for firm matches. Where a row states a size, it is once, few, many or the class of an expanded clone; other rows omit it.

cdr3_aa: CASSLADSGRYAYF
cdr3_nt: TGTGCCAGCAGCTTAGCGGATAGCGGTAGATACGCGTATTTT
d_call: NA
v_call: TRBV7-2
clone_size: NA
j_call: TRBJ2-3

cdr3_aa: CASSSIQSTRSGYTF
cdr3_nt: TGTGCCAGCAGCTCGATACAGTCAACGCGGAGTGGCTACACCTTC
d_call: NA
v_call: TRBV11-2
clone_size: NA
j_call: TRBJ1-2

cdr3_aa: CASTQGGDGYTF
cdr3_nt: TGTGCCAGCACTCAAGGTGGGGATGGCTACACCTTC
d_call: NA
v_call: TRBV2
clone_size: few
j_call: TRBJ1-2

cdr3_aa: CASAILPFPEAFF
cdr3_nt: TGTGCTAGTGCCATACTACCCTTTCCCGAAGCTTTCTTT
d_call: NA
v_call: TRBV12-5
clone_size: once
j_call: TRBJ1-1

cdr3_aa: CASSQEPGPDEQFF
cdr3_nt: TGCGCCAGCAGCCAAGAACCGGGACCGGATGAGCAGTTCTTC
d_call: NA
v_call: TRBV4-1
clone_size: NA
j_call: TRBJ2-1

cdr3_aa: CSASAESSYNEQYF
cdr3_nt: TGCAGTGCTAGTGCCGAGAGCTCCTACAATGAGCAGTACTTC
d_call: NA
v_call: TRBV20-1
clone_size: NA
j_call: TRBJ2-7

cdr3_aa: CSVEVGQLYEQYF
cdr3_nt: TGCAGCGTTGAGGTGGGACAGCTATACGAGCAGTACTTC
d_call: TRBD1
v_call: TRBV29-1
clone_size: NA
j_call: TRBJ2-7

cdr3_aa: CASSQYGLRDSSYEQYF
cdr3_nt: TGCGCCAGCAGCCAATACGGGTTACGGGACAGCTCCTACGAGCAGTACTTC
d_call: TRBD1
v_call: TRBV4-1
clone_size: once
j_call: TRBJ2-7

cdr3_aa: CSARPRRTSGQLDEQFF
cdr3_nt: TGCAGTGCTCGACCACGTCGGACTAGCGGGCAATTGGATGAGCAGTTCTTC
d_call: TRBD2
v_call: TRBV20-1
clone_size: NA
j_call: TRBJ2-1

cdr3_aa: CASSPGATEETQYF
cdr3_nt: TGTGCCAGCTCTCCAGGGGCTACGGAAGAGACCCAGTACTTC
d_call: NA
v_call: TRBV6-5
clone_size: NA
j_call: TRBJ2-5

cdr3_aa: CASSQGVTGRNEQFF
cdr3_nt: TGCGCCAGCAGCCAAGGAGTGACAGGGCGGAATGAGCAGTTCTTC
d_call: TRBD1
v_call: TRBV4-1
clone_size: NA
j_call: TRBJ2-1

cdr3_aa: CASSIGLAGRSYEQYF
cdr3_nt: TGTGCCAGCAGTATAGGACTAGCGGGCCGCTCCTACGAGCAGTACTTC
d_call: TRBD2
v_call: TRBV12-3/TRBV12-4
clone_size: NA
j_call: TRBJ2-7